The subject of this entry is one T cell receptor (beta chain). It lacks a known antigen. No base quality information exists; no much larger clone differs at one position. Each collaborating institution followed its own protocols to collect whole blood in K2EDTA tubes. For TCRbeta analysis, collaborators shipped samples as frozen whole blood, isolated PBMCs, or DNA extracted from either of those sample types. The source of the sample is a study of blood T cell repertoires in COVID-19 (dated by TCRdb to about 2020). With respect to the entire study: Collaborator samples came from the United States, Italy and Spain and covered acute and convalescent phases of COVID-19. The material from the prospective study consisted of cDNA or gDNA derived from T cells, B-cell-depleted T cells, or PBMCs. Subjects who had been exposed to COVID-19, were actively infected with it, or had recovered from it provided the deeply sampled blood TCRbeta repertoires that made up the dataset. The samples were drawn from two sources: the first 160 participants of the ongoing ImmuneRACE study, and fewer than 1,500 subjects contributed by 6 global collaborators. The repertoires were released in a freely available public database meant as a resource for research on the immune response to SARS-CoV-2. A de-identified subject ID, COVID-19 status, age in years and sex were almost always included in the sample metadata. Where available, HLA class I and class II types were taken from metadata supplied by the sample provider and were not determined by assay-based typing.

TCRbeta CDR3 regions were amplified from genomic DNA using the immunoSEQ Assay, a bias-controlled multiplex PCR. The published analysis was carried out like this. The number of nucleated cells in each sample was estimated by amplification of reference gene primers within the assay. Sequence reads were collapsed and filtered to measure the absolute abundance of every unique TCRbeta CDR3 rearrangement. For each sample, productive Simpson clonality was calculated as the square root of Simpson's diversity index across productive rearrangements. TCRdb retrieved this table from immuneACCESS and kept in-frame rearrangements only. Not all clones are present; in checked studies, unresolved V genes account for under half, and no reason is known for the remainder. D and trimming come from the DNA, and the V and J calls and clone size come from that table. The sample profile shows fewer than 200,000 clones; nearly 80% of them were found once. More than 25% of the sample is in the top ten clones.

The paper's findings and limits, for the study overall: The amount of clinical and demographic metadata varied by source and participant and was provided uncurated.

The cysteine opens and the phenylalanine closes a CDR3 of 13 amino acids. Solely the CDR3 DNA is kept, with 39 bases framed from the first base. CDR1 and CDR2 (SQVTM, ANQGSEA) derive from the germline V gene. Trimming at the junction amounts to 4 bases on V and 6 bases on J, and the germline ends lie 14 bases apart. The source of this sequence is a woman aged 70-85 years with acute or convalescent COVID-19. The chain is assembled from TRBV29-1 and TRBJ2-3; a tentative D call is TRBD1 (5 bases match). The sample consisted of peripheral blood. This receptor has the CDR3 CSVARSTADTQYF. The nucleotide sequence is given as TGCAGCGTTGCCCGATCGACAGCCGATACGCAGTATTTT.